This T cell receptor (beta chain) appears in the sequencing data of a study of Ad26.COV2.S vaccination and SARS-CoV-2 variants (dated by TCRdb to the early 2020s). Looking at the study overall: Donors in the vaccine arm were drawn from COV1001, a phase I-IIa trial of Ad26.COV2.S in healthy adults that was multicentre, randomized, double-blind and placebo-controlled. The TCR-sequenced set comprised approximately 32 samples: some 20 Ad26.COV2.S vaccine recipients, 5 placebo recipients and 8 SARS-CoV-2 convalescent individuals. Ad26.COV2.S was administered intramuscularly at a dose of 5x10^10 or 1x10^11 viral particles, either as one shot or as two shots given 56 days apart. Participants in the trial were split at random into five groups of five each, receiving low-dose or high-dose Ad26.COV2.S once or twice, or else placebo on both occasions. TCRbeta repertoire sequencing served as the tool for gauging how specific and how broad the SARS-CoV-2-reactive T cell receptors were following Ad26.COV2.S vaccination. Investigators remained blinded to trial group allocation during experiments and outcome assessment. What the authors observed across the whole study: The study was not powered to compare responses between vaccine doses or regimens. Vaccine and placebo recipients had similar non-spike TCR breadth, a finding consistent with the vaccine containing only spike. Higher spike-specific TCR breadth was observed in Ad26.COV2.S recipients than in placebo recipients (P = 0.0014). After vaccination, spike-specific CD8+ and CD4+ T cell responses were reported to show substantial breadth. The authors noted that total T cell responses may have been underestimated by the TCR breadth and depth analyses.

The sample's treatment or condition label is to be understood as: approximately 18 received Ad26.COV2.S at low or high dose, single or two shots; 5 received placebo; per-sample allocation not given. For vaccine and placebo recipients, repertoires were sequenced using samples collected on day 63 after the first injection. Cohort 1b enrolled roughly 25 adults aged 18-55 years at a single site in Boston, USA, between 29 July and 7 August 2020. Ad26.COV2.S was a replication-incompetent adenovirus type 26 vector that expressed a prefusion-stabilized SARS-CoV-2 spike protein derived from the original Wuhan strain. The CDR3 sequence holds 14 residues, the cysteine and phenylalanine included. Of the read, only the CDR3 DNA is kept; its 42 bases are in frame from base 1. Via the germline V gene (reference sequence), CDR1 is SEHNR and CDR2 FQNEAQ. The junction shows trimming of 3 bases on V and 0 bases on J, plus 5 bases between the germline ends.

TCRbeta CDR3 regions were sequenced with the immunoSEQ Assay. After extraction, genomic DNA underwent amplification by bias-controlled multiplex PCR, followed by high-throughput sequencing. As for the authors' bioinformatics: To quantify the absolute abundance of every unique TCRbeta CDR3 region, sequences were collapsed and filtered. Usable DNA was measured by amplifying reference genes present in all nucleated cells, and TCRbeta template counts were normalized to that usable DNA to estimate T cell fraction. Repertoire TCRs were annotated as SARS-CoV-2-specific by exact matching of V gene, CDR3 amino acid sequence and J gene to a known reactive TCR set. MIRA supplied the reference SARS-CoV-2 TCR set, which was filtered for enrichment in COVID-19-positive ImmuneCODE repertoires so that public or cross-reactive TCRs were removed. Using the MIRA antigens, annotated TCRs were further analysed by specific ORF or by position within an ORF. Breadth was defined as annotated unique rearrangements over total unique productive rearrangements; depth was the summed frequency of those rearrangements. Two-sided Wilcoxon rank-sum tests were used to compare TCR breadth between groups. TCRdb holds this immuneACCESS table with in-frame rearrangements only. Some clones are missing; in checked studies, unresolved V genes explain under half, and the rest has no known cause. V and J calls and clone size come straight from that table; D and trimming were deduced from the DNA. The table for this sample lists some 370,000 clones; roughly four fifths of them were counted only once. The ten top clones hold about 8% of the sample.

For this clone: The antigen it recognizes is unknown. Base qualities were left out, and no much larger clone turns up one base away.

The receptor chain draws on TRBV7-9 and TRBJ1-4; no confident D gene assignment can be made. The specimen comprised peripheral blood, sampled in a trial of Ad26.COV2.S vaccine versus placebo. This receptor was identified in a person between 18 and 59 years old who received the Ad26.COV2.S COVID-19 vaccine or a placebo. The encoded CDR3 is CASSFTTTNEKLFF. The sequenced DNA: TGTGCCAGCAGCTTCACAACAACTAATGAAAAACTGTTTTTT. When the CDR3 is completed using the reference TRBV7-9 and TRBJ1-4 genes on either side, the full variable domain is DTGVSQNPRHKITKRGQNVTFRCDPISEHNRLYWYRQTLGQGPEFLTYFQNEAQLEKSRLLSDRFSAERPKGSFSTLEIQRTEQGDSAMYLCASSFTTTNEKLFFGSGTQLSVL.